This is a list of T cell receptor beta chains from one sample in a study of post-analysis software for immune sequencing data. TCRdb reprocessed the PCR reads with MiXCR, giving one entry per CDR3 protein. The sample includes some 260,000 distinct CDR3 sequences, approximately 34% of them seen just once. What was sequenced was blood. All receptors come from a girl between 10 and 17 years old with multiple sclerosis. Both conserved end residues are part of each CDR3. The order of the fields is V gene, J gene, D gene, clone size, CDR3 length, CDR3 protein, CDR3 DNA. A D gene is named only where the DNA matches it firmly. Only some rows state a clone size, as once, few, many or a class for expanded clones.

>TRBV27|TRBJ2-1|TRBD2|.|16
CASSVTGTSGTNEQFF
TGTGCCAGCAGTGTCACCGGGACTAGCGGGACAAATGAGCAGTTCTTC
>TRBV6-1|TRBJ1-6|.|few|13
CASRRDDSSPLHF
TGTGCCAGCCGCCGAGACGACAGCTCACCCCTCCACTTT
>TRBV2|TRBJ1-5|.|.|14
CASSEEVRRWPQHF
TGTGCCAGCAGTGAAGAGGTGCGCAGGTGGCCCCAGCATTTT
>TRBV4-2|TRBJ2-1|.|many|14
CASSQVGVGSEQFF
TGTGCCAGCAGCCAAGTAGGGGTAGGGAGTGAGCAGTTCTTC
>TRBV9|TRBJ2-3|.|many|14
CASSGSSGSDTQYF
TGTGCCAGCAGCGGGAGTAGTGGCTCAGATACGCAGTATTTT
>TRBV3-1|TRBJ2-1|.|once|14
CASSHDLWRHEQFF
TGTGCCAGCAGCCATGATTTGTGGCGTCATGAGCAGTTCTTC
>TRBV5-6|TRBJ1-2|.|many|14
CASSWVTGGDGYTF
TGTGCCAGCAGCTGGGTGACGGGGGGCGATGGCTACACCTTC
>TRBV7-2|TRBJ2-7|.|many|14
CASSLEIRAREQYF
TGTGCCAGCAGCTTAGAGATCAGGGCACGAGAGCAGTACTTC
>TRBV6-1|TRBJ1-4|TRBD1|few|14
CASSRQGGDEKLFF
TGTGCCAGCAGTCGCCAGGGGGGGGATGAAAAACTGTTTTTT
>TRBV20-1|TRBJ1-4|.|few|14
CSAAIGGANEKLFF
TGCAGTGCCGCGATCGGGGGTGCTAATGAAAAACTGTTTTTT
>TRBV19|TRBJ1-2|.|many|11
CASSTLYGYTF
TGTGCCAGTAGTACCCTATATGGCTACACCTTC
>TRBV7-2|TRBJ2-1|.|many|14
CASSLYVWSYEQFF
TGTGCCAGCAGCTTATATGTTTGGAGCTATGAGCAGTTCTTC
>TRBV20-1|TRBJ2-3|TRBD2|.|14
CSADSGTSTDTQYF
TGCAGTGCCGATAGCGGGACCTCCACAGATACGCAGTATTTT
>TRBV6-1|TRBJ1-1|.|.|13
CASSESGRSEAFF
TGTGCCAGCAGTGAATCGGGGAGATCTGAAGCTTTCTTT
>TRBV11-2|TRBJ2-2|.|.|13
CASSPRRYGELFF
TGTGCCAGCAGCCCCCGGCGATACGGGGAGCTGTTTTTT
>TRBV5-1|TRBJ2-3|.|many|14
CASSRAGVTDTQYF
TGCGCCAGCAGCCGGGCGGGTGTGACAGATACGCAGTATTTT
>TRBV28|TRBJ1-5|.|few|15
CASSFGRSSNQPQHF
TGTGCCAGCAGTTTCGGACGGTCAAGCAATCAGCCCCAGCATTTT
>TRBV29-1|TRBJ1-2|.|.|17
CSVRPLEWAEANYGYTF
TGCAGCGTTAGACCCCTGGAGTGGGCAGAAGCTAACTATGGCTACACCTTC
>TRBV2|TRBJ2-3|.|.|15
CASRRGAKRTDTQYF
TGTGCCAGCCGCCGGGGGGCAAAGCGCACAGATACGCAGTATTTT
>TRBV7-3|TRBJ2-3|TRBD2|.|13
CASSATGTSAQYF
TGTGCCAGCAGCGCAACCGGGACTAGCGCGCAGTATTTT
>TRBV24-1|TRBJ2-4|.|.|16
CATSERTGRLNNEQYF
TGTGCCACCAGTGAACGGACCGGAAGGTTAAACAATGAGCAGTACTTC
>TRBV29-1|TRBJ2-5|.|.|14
CSVSGRLGAGEQYF
TGCAGCGTTTCCGGACGGCTAGGGGCCGGGGAGCAGTACTTC